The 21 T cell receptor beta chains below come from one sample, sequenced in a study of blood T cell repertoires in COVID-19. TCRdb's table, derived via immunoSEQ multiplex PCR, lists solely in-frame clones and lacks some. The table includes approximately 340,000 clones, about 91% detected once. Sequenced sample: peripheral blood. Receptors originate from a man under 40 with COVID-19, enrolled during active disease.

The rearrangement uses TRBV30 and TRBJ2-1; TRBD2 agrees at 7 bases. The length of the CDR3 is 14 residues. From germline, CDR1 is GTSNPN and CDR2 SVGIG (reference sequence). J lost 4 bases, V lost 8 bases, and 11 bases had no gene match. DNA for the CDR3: TGTGCCGGGAAGCGGGATCCTGCTTACAATGAGCAGTTCTTC. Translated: CAGKRDPAYNEQFF.

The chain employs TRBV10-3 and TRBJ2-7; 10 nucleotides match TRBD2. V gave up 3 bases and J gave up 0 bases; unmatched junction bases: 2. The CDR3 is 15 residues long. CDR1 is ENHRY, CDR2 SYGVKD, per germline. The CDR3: CAISDSSGSSYEQYF. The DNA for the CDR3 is TGTGCCATCAGTGACTCTAGCGGGAGCTCCTACGAGCAGTACTTC.

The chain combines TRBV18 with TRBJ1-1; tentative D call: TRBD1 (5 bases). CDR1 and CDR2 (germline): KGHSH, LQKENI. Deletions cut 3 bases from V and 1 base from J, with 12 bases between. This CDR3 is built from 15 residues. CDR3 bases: TGTGCCAGCTCACCTCCGGGACTTTCGAACACTGAAGCTTTCTTT. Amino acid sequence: CASSPPGLSNTEAFF.

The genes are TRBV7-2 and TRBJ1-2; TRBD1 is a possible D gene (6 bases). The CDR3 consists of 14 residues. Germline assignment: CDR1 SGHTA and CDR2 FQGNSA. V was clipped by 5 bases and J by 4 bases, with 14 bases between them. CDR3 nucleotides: TGTGCCAGCAGCCCCAGCAGGGGACGCTATGGCTACACCTTC. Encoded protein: CASSPSRGRYGYTF. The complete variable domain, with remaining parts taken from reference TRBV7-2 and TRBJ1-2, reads GAGVSQSPSNKVTEKGKDVELRCDPISGHTALYWYRQSLGQGLEFLIYFQGNSAPDKSGLPSDRFSAERTGGSVSTLTIQRTQQEDSAVYLCASSPSRGRYGYTFGSGTRLTVV.

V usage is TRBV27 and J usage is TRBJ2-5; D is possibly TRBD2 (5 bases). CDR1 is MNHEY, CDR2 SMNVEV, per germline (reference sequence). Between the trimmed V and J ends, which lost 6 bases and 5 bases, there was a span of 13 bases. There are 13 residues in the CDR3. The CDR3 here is CASSTGSRETQYF. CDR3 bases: TGTGCCAGCAGCACTGGGAGCCGGGAGACCCAGTACTTC.

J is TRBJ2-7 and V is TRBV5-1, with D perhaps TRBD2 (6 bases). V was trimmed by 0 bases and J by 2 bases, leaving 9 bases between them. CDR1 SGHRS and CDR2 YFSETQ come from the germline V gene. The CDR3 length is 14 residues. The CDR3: CASSLASAAYEQYF. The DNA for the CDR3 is TGCGCCAGCAGCTTGGCTAGCGCGGCCTACGAGCAGTACTTC.

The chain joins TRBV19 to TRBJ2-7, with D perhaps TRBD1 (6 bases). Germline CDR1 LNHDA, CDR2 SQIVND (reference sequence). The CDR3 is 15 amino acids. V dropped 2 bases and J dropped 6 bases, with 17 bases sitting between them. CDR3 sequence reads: CASSILGQGNSEQYF. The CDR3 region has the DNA TGTGCCAGTAGTATATTGGGACAAGGCAACTCCGAGCAGTACTTC.

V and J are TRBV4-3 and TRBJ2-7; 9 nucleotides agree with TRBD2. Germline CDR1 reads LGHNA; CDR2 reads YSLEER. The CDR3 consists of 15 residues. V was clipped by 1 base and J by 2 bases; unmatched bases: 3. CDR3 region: CASSQGAGGPYEQYF. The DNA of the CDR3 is TGCGCCAGCAGCCAAGGGGCGGGAGGGCCCTACGAGCAGTACTTC.

CDR3 protein: CASSQNGGTEAFF. CDR3 bases: TGCGCCAGCAGCCAGAACGGGGGCACTGAAGCTTTCTTT. The chain joins TRBV4-3 to TRBJ1-1; perhaps TRBD1 as D (5 bases). Germline CDR1 is LGHNA and CDR2 is YSLEER. Between the trimmed V and J ends, which lost 3 bases and 4 bases, there was a span of 9 bases. This CDR3 is built from 13 residues.

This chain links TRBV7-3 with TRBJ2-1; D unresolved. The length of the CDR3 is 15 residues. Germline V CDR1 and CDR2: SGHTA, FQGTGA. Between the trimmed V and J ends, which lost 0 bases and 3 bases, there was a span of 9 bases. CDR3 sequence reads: CASSLTSDNYNEQFF. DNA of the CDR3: TGTGCCAGCAGCTTAACCTCTGACAACTACAATGAGCAGTTCTTC.

The CDR3: CASSYGNSATSYEQYF. The CDR3 nucleotides read TGTGCCAGCAGTTACGGAAATAGCGCAACTTCCTACGAGCAGTACTTC. The chain uses TRBV6-5 and TRBJ2-7; weak D call: TRBD2 (5 bases). The CDR3 spans 16 residues. Per germline, CDR1 MNHEY and CDR2 SVGAGI. Trimming removed 2 bases from V and 1 base from J, with 15 bases in between.

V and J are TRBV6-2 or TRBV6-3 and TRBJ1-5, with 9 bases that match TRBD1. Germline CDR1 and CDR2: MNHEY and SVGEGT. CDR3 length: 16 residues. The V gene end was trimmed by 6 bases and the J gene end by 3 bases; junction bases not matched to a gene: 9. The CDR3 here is CASSTRTGAINQPQHF. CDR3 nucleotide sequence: TGTGCCAGCAGCACCCGGACAGGGGCCATCAATCAGCCCCAGCATTTT.

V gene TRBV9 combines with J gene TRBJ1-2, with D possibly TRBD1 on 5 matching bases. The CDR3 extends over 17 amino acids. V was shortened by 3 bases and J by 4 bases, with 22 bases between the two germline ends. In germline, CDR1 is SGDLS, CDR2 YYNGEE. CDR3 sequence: CASSGPGLAPTLYGYTF. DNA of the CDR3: TGTGCCAGCAGCGGACCAGGGTTAGCCCCAACACTCTATGGCTACACCTTC.

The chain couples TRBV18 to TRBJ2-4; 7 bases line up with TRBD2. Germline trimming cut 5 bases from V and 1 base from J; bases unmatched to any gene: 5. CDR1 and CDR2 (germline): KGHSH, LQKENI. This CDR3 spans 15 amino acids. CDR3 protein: CASSGQGGAKNIQYF. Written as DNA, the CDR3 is TGTGCCAGCTCAGGGCAGGGAGGGGCCAAAAACATTCAGTACTTC.

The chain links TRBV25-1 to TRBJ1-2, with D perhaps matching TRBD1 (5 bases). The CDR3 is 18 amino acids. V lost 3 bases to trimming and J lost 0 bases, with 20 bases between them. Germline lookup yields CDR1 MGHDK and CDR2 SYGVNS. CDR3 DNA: TGTGCCAGCAGTGATCTAGGATACGGAGGGGAAGCTAACTATGGCTACACCTTC. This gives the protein CASSDLGYGGEANYGYTF.

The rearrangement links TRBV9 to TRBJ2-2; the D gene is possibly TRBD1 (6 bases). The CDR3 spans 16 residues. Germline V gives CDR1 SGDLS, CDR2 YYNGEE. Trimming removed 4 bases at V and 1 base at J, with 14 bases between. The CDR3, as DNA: TGTGCCAGCAGCTCTATTTGGGGGCTGAACACCGGGGAGCTGTTTTTT. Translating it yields CASSSIWGLNTGELFF.

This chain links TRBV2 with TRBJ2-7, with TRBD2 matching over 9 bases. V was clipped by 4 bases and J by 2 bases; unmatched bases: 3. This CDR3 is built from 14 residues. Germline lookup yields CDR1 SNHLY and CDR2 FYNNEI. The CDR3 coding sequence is TGTGCCAGCAGTGGCGGGAGGGGGGCCTACGAGCAGTACTTC. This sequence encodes CASSGGRGAYEQYF. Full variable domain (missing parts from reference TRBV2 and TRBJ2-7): EPEVTQTPSHQVTQMGQEVILRCVPISNHLYFYWYRQILGQKVEFLVSFYNNEISEKSEIFDDQFSVERPDGSNFTLKIRSTKLEDSAMYFCASSGGRGAYEQYFGPGTRLTVT.

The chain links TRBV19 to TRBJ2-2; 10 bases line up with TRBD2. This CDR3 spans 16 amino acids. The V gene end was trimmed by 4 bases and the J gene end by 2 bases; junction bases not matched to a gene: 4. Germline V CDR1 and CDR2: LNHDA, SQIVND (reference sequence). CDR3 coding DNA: TGTGCCAGTAGTAACGGGACTAGCGACAACACCGGGGAGCTGTTTTTT. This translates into CASSNGTSDNTGELFF. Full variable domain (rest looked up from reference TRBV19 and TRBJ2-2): DGGITQSPKYLFRKEGQNVTLSCEQNLNHDAMYWYRQDPGQGLRLIYYSQIVNDFQKGDIAEGYSVSREKKESFPLTVTSAQKNPTAFYLCASSNGTSDNTGELFFGEGSRLTVL.

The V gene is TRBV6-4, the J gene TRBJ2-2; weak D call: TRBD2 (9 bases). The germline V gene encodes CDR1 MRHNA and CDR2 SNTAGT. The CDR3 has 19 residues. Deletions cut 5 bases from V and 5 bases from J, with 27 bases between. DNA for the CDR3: TGTGCCAGCAGTCCGGACAGGGCCGCTAGCGGGATGGGGACCGGGGAGCTGTTTTTT. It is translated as CASSPDRAASGMGTGELFF.

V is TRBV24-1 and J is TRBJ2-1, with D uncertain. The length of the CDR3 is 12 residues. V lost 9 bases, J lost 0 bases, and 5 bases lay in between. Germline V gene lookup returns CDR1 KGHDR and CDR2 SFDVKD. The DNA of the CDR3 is TGTGCCACCGGCAGCTCCTACAATGAGCAGTTCTTC. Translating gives CATGSSYNEQFF.

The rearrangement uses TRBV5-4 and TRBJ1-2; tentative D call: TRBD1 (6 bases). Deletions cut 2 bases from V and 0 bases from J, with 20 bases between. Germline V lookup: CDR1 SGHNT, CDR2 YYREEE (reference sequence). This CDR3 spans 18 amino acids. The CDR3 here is CASSFYIAQGASNYGYTF. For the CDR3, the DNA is TGTGCCAGCAGCTTTTATATTGCACAGGGTGCTTCTAACTATGGCTACACCTTC.